Below, one T cell receptor (beta chain) is given with its context. Antigen: not known. The data were obtained in a study of T cells in Graves' hyperthyroidism and ophthalmopathy. Study at large: At the time of initial diagnosis and before any treatment, peripheral blood was collected. Study findings and constraints: Researchers report that a 13 V-J model separated ophthalmopathy from stable hyperthyroidism. Blood held most thyroid clonotypes expanded above 0.001 frequency.

Germline V CDR1 and CDR2: MNHNY, SVGAGI (reference sequence). V shed 2 bases, J shed 8 bases, and the junction held 1 base outside the gene matches. The CDR3 extends over 12 amino acids. Amplified TCR beta CDR3 regions derived from RNA transcripts. During a first-round RT-PCR of the TCR CDR3, the HTBI primer set was used. From the multiplex PCR reads, TCRdb called clonotypes with MiXCR, one entry per CDR3 protein. The table has fewer than 800,000 distinct CDR3 sequences, 16% seen once. This chain joins TRBV6-6 and TRBJ1-2, with 8 bases matching TRBD1. This TCR came from a man in his late teens or twenties with Graves' hyperthyroidism. Sequenced sample: blood. The CDR3 DNA follows: TGTGCCAGCAGTTACGGGACAGGAGGCTACACCTTC. Translated, it gives CASSYGTGGYTF.